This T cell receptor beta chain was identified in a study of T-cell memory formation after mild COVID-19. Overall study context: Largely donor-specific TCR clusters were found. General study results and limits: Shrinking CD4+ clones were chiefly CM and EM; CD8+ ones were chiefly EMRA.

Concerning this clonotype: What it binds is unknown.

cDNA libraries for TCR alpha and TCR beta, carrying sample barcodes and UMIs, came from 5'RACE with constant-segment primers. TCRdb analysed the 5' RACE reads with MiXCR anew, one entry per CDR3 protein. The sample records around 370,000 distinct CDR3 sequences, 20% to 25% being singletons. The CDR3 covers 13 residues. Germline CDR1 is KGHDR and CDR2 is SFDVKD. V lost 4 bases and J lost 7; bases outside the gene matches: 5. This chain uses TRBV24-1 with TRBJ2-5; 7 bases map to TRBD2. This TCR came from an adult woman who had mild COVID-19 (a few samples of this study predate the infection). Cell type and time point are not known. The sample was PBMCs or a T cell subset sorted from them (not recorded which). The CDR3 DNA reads TGTGCCACCAGTGACCGGGGGGTTCGGACCCAGTACTTC. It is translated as CATSDRGVRTQYF.